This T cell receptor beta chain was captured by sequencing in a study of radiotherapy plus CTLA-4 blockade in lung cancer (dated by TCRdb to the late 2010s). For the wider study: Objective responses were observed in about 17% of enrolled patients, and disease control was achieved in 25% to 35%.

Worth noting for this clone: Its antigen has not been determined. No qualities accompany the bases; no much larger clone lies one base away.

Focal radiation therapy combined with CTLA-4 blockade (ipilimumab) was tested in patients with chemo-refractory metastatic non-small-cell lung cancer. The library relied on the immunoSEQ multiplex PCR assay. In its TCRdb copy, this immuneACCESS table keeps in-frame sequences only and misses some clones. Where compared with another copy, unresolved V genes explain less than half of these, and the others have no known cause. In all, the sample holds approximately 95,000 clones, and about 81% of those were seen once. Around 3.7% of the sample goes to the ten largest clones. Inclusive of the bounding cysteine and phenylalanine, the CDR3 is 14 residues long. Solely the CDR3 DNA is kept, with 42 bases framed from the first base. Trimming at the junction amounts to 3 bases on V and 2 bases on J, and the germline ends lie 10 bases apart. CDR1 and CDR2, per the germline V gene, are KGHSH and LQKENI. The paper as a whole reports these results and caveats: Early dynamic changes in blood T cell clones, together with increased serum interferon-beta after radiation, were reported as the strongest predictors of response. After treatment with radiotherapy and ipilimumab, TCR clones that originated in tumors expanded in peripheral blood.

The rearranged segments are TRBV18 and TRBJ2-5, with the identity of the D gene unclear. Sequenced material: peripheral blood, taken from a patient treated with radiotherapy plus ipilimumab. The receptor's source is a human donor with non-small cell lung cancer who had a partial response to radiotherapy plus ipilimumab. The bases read TGTGCCAGCTCACCGTTCGTTAAACAAGAGACCCAGTACTTC. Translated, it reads CASSPFVKQETQYF. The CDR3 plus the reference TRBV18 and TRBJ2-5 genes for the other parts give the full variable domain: NAGVMQNPRHLVRRRGQEARLRCSPMKGHSHVYWYRQLPEEGLKFMVYLQKENIIDESGMPKERFSAEFPKEGPSILRIQQVVRGDSAAYFCASSPFVKQETQYFGPGTRLLVL.